This T cell receptor beta chain was sequenced for a study of OX40 agonist ivuxolimab in advanced cancers. General study points: In the 0.1 to 3.0 mg/kg range, CD4+ and CD8+ blood T cells had expanded clonally by week 6. Researchers did not establish what antigens the expanded peripheral T cells target.

Of note for this clone: Its antigen remains unknown.

Trimming took off 0 bases at V and 0 bases at J, with 8 bases between the two ends. Germline lookup yields CDR1 LNHDA and CDR2 SQIVND (reference sequence). This CDR3 region has 16 residues. Sequenced by immunoSEQ multiplex PCR; TCRdb stores in-frame clones only, minus some. This table holds approximately 23,000 clones, 80% to 90% found once. This chain joins TRBV19 and TRBJ2-2, with D perhaps TRBD2 (5 bases). The sequences come from CD4+ or CD8+ T cells sorted from blood, collected in a trial of the OX40 agonist ivuxolimab. This clonotype originated in an adult with an advanced solid tumor such as melanoma, head and neck, liver or kidney cancer. The CDR3 here is CASSIDRTANTGELFF. The DNA for the CDR3 is TGTGCCAGTAGTATAGACCGGACTGCGAACACCGGGGAGCTGTTTTTT.